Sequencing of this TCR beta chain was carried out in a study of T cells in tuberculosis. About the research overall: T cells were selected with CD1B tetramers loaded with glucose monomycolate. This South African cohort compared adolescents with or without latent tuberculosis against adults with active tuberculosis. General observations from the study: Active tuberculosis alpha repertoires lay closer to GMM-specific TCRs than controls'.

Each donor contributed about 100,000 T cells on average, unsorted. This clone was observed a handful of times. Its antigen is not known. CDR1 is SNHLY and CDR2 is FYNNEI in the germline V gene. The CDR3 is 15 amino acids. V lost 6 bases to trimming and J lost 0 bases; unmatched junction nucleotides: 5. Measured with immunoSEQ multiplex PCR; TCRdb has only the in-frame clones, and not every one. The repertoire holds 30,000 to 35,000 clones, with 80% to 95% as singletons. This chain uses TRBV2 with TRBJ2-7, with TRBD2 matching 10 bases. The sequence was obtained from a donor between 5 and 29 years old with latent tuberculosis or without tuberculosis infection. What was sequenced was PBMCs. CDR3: CASRLGTSVSYEQYF. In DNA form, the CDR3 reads TGTGCCAGCAGGCTCGGGACTAGCGTCTCCTACGAGCAGTACTTC.